The rows below give T cell receptor beta chains drawn from one sample of a study of T cell responses to AZD1222 COVID-19 vaccine. The method was immunoSEQ multiplex PCR; TCRdb's version includes in-frame clones alone and lacks a portion of them. The table shows 90,000 to 120,000 clones, with 75% to 95% occurring only once. The input for sequencing was peripheral blood, taken 28 days after the second AZD1222 dose. These receptors all stem from an adult who received the AZD1222 COVID-19 vaccine. Each CDR3 is given with its conserved first and last residue. The D gene is left open where the match is weak. Expanded clones get a size class; other rows say once, few or many, or leave the size out.

v_call	d_call	clone_size	j_call	cdr3_aa	cdr3_nt
TRBV19	.	.	TRBJ1-1	CASSKVTVNTEAFF	TGTGCCAGTAGTAAGGTTACAGTGAACACTGAAGCTTTCTTT
TRBV19	TRBD2	.	TRBJ2-2	CASSRSVAGGINTGELFF	TGTGCCAGTAGCCGATCGGTGGCGGGAGGGATAAACACCGGGGAGCTGTTTTTT
TRBV27	.	.	TRBJ2-7	CASSPWGIYEQYF	TGTGCCAGCAGTCCGTGGGGGATCTACGAGCAGTACTTC
TRBV20-1	.	once	TRBJ1-2	CSARYLDRIF	TGCAGTGCTAGATATCTAGACAGGATCTTC
TRBV13	TRBD1	.	TRBJ2-5	CASSSNRGQETQYF	TGTGCCAGCAGTAGTAACAGGGGGCAAGAGACCCAGTACTTC
TRBV4-1	TRBD1	.	TRBJ1-5	CASSQIVSGGQPQHF	TGCGCCAGCAGCCAAATCGTATCAGGGGGTCAGCCCCAGCATTTT
TRBV5-5	.	.	TRBJ1-1	CASSLMQGTEAFF	TGTGCCAGCAGCTTAATGCAGGGCACTGAAGCTTTCTTT
TRBV5-1	TRBD1	.	TRBJ1-4	CASSHDRGREKLFF	TGCGCCAGCAGCCATGACAGGGGGCGTGAAAAACTGTTTTTT
TRBV5-4	TRBD2	.	TRBJ2-1	CASTSTLLAGGYNEQFF	TGTGCCAGCACTTCTACGTTACTAGCGGGAGGGTACAATGAGCAGTTCTTC
TRBV18	TRBD1	.	TRBJ2-3	CASSPGTASTDTQYF	TGTGCCAGCTCACCCGGGACAGCAAGCACAGATACGCAGTATTTT
TRBV19	.	.	TRBJ2-7	CASSIIGVPYEQYF	TGTGCCAGTAGTATAATTGGGGTCCCCTACGAGCAGTACTTC
TRBV10-1	.	.	TRBJ2-4	CASSELETKNIQYF	TGCGCCAGCAGTGAGTTGGAGACCAAAAACATTCAGTACTTC
TRBV6-6	.	.	TRBJ2-5	CASSLESTGRETQYF	TGTGCCAGCAGTTTGGAATCAACAGGTAGAGAGACCCAGTACTTC
TRBV11-3	TRBD2	.	TRBJ2-7	CASSLSSGSSYEQYF	TGTGCCAGCAGCTTATCTAGCGGCAGCTCCTACGAGCAGTACTTC
TRBV2	.	.	TRBJ2-7	CASSPRTVSYEQYF	TGTGCCAGCAGTCCTCGGACGGTTTCCTACGAGCAGTACTTC
TRBV18	TRBD1	.	TRBJ2-3	CASSGDSYTDTQYF	TGTGCCAGCTCTGGGGACAGTTACACAGATACGCAGTATTTT
TRBV11-3	.	.	TRBJ1-1	CASSFGQGGTEAFF	TGTGCCAGCAGCTTCGGCCAAGGGGGAACTGAAGCTTTCTTT